The next 8 T cell receptor beta chains were all read from a single sample in a study of OX40 agonist ivuxolimab in advanced cancers. Profiling relied on immunoSEQ multiplex PCR, and the TCRdb table lists in-frame clones only, not all of them. This table holds 55,000 to 75,000 clones, about 91% found once. The sequenced sample was CD4+ or CD8+ T cells sorted from blood, obtained in a trial of the OX40 agonist ivuxolimab. Source of these receptors: an adult with an advanced solid tumor such as melanoma, head and neck, liver or kidney cancer.

The chain uses TRBV28 and TRBJ2-7; TRBD2 agrees at 9 bases. This CDR3 contains 14 residues. V dropped 3 bases and J dropped 7; count of bases not matched to a gene: 7. Germline-derived CDR1 and CDR2 are MDHEN and SYDVKM. As DNA, the CDR3 is TGTGCCAGCAGTTTCGCGGGAGGGGTAGAAGAGCAGTACTTC. Translating it yields CASSFAGGVEEQYF. The full variable domain, with the rest looked up from reference TRBV28 and TRBJ2-7, is DVKVTQSSRYLVKRTGEKVFLECVQDMDHENMFWYRQDPGLGLRLIYFSYDVKMKEKGDIPEGYSVSREKKERFSLILESASTNQTSMYLCASSFAGGVEEQYFGPGTRLTVT.

With respect to this clone: One end of the junction does not line up with germline, which may come from a read error. The chain employs TRBV13 and TRBJ2-5; TRBD1 agrees at 7 bases. This CDR3 has 16 residues. Germline values: CDR1 PRHDT, CDR2 FYEKMQ (reference sequence). CDR3 loop: CASSLESRQGREAQYF. The CDR3 bases are TGTGCCAGCAGCTTAGAGTCGAGACAGGGAAGAGAGGCCCAGTACTTC.

V gene TRBV2 combines with J gene TRBJ2-3, with a possible D match to TRBD1 (6 bases). CDR3 length: 16 residues. Germline lookup yields CDR1 SNHLY and CDR2 FYNNEI. Trimming removed 4 bases at V and 0 bases at J, with 14 bases between. The CDR3 here is CASSAWTVTSTDTQYF. The CDR3 nucleotides are TGTGCCAGCAGTGCCTGGACAGTTACTAGCACAGATACGCAGTATTTT. Using reference TRBV2 and TRBJ2-3 for the parts outside the CDR3, the full variable domain is EPEVTQTPSHQVTQMGQEVILRCVPISNHLYFYWYRQILGQKVEFLVSFYNNEISEKSEIFDDQFSVERPDGSNFTLKIRSTKLEDSAMYFCASSAWTVTSTDTQYFGPGTRLTVL.

The chain has TRBV15 and TRBJ2-2, with D tentatively TRBD2 (5 bases). Germline V gene lookup returns CDR1 LNHNV and CDR2 YYDKDF (reference sequence). V was clipped by 0 bases and J by 3 bases, with 8 bases between them. The CDR3 is 15 residues long. CDR3 DNA sequence: TGTGCCACCAGCAGAGATTTGGGAGACACCGGGGAGCTGTTTTTT. It specifies CATSRDLGDTGELFF.

This chain connects TRBV5-4 to TRBJ2-6, with D uncertain. V gave up 4 bases and J gave up 1 base, with 3 bases separating them. The CDR3 has 13 amino acids. The V gene's germline CDR1 is SGHNT and CDR2 YYREEE (reference sequence). In nucleotides, the CDR3 is TGTGCCAGCAGCCCATCTGGGGCCAACGTCCTGACTTTC. This sequence encodes CASSPSGANVLTF.

The rearrangement uses TRBV19 and TRBJ1-1; D perhaps matches TRBD1 (6 bases). The CDR3 is made up of 14 amino acids. V lost 0 bases and J 7 bases, leaving 12 bases between the germline ends. Germline CDR1 reads LNHDA; CDR2 reads SQIVND (reference sequence). CDR3: CASSIEGGQYEAFF. The CDR3 nucleotides are TGTGCCAGTAGTATAGAGGGCGGACAGTATGAAGCTTTCTTT.

Only one count was recorded for this clone. The genes are TRBV27 and TRBJ1-5; TRBD1 is a possible D gene (6 bases). V shed 5 bases and J shed 3 bases, with 11 bases lying between them. CDR3 length: 14 residues. Germline assignment: CDR1 MNHEY and CDR2 SMNVEV (reference sequence). The CDR3 nucleotides are TGTGCCAGCAGTCCGCAGGGGTACAATCAGCCCCAGCATTTT. This encodes CASSPQGYNQPQHF.

The chain couples TRBV30 to TRBJ2-3; TRBD1 agrees at 7 bases. The V segment lost 4 bases and the J segment 0 bases; nucleotides outside the gene matches: 7. The length of the CDR3 is 15 residues. CDR1 and CDR2 (germline): GTSNPN, SVGIG (reference sequence). The CDR3 bases are TGTGCCTGGAATTCAGGGACAGCGAGCACAGATACGCAGTATTTT. Translating it yields CAWNSGTASTDTQYF.